The entry below describes one T cell receptor beta chain. TCRdb used MiXCR to reprocess the RACE reads, holding one entry per CDR3 protein. The table lists some 90,000 distinct CDR3 sequences, roughly 10% of them singletons. This sample is drawn from a study of human T cells and chemical hapten exposure. Time point described: patch test 2, 6 weeks after DPC sensitization. As to treatment: therapeutic diphenylcyclopropenone sensitization with weekly scalp DPC. The length of the CDR3 is 17 residues. The V segment lost 1 base and the J segment 5 bases; nucleotides outside the gene matches: 13. CDR1 SGHNT and CDR2 YYREEE come from the germline V gene (reference sequence).

This chain uses TRBV5-4 with TRBJ2-3; 7 bases line up with TRBD2. The TCR comes from a woman in her thirties or forties with alopecia areata. Some clones in this sample may be carry-over from other donors' samples. Sequencing was performed on whole blood, taken in connection with sensitization to the hapten diphenylcyclopropenone (DPC). CDR3 sequence reads: CASSLRGSGRVRDTQYF. In DNA, the CDR3 is TGTGCCAGCAGCTTGCGTGGTAGCGGGCGTGTGCGAGATACGCAGTATTTT.